Following are 19 T cell receptor beta chains from one sample sequenced in a study of shared clonotypes between healthy human individuals. Profiling relied on immunoSEQ multiplex PCR, and the TCRdb table lists in-frame clones only, not all of them. In the table there are 950,000 to 1,200,000 clones, 77% of which are singletons. Sequenced sample: memory CD4+ T cells from PBMCs. Regarding subset: CD45RA-negative fraction. Every receptor here comes from a man between 18 and 29 years old in good health. Some clones in this sample may be carry-over from other donors' samples.

The gene calls are TRBV7-8 and TRBJ1-4; D not resolved. The V gene's germline CDR1 is SGHVS and CDR2 FQNEAQ. The CDR3 is 11 amino acids. Trimming stripped 5 bases from V and 12 bases from J, with 10 bases between. CDR3 DNA: TGTGCCAGCAGCCTAGATTCGGAACTGTTTTTT. Protein: CASSLDSELFF.

This chain uses TRBV5-1 with TRBJ2-3, with D perhaps TRBD1 (5 bases). In germline, CDR1 is SGHRS, CDR2 YFSETQ. The CDR3 extends over 14 amino acids. Trimming left V 0 bases short and J 6 bases short, with 11 bases between. The CDR3 region is CASSLVGQGDTQYF. The CDR3, as DNA: TGCGCCAGCAGCTTGGTTGGGCAGGGTGATACGCAGTATTTT.

This clone was seen ten or more times. In the same sample, other DNA sequences code for this CDR3. V usage is TRBV9 and J usage is TRBJ2-7, with a tentative D call TRBD2 (5 bases). Germline CDR1 and CDR2: SGDLS and YYNGEE. The CDR3 has 13 amino acids. V was cut by 4 bases and J by 4 bases, with 12 bases left in between. CDR3 DNA sequence: TGTGCCAGCAGCCCCACCCCGGGATACGAGCAGTACTTC. Translated, it gives CASSPTPGYEQYF. Looking up the rest from reference TRBV9 and TRBJ2-7 gives the full variable domain: DSGVTQTPKHLITATGQRVTLRCSPRSGDLSVYWYQQSLDQGLQFLIQYYNGEERAKGNILERFSAQQFPDLHSELNLSSLELGDSALYFCASSPTPGYEQYFGPGTRLTVT.

This chain's CDR3 is CASLATGEGNQPQHF. The CDR3 bases are TGTGCCAGTCTAGCGACAGGGGAGGGAAATCAGCCCCAGCATTTT. The chain recombines TRBV19 with TRBJ1-5; 8 nucleotides line up with TRBD1. The CDR3 totals 15 residues. The germline V gene encodes CDR1 LNHDA and CDR2 SQIVND (reference sequence). V lost 8 bases, J lost 4 bases, and 10 bases stayed unmatched. Full variable domain (remainder filled in from reference TRBV19 and TRBJ1-5): DGGITQSPKYLFRKEGQNVTLSCEQNLNHDAMYWYRQDPGQGLRLIYYSQIVNDFQKGDIAEGYSVSREKKESFPLTVTSAQKNPTAFYLCASLATGEGNQPQHFGDGTRLSIL.

As for this clone: A read error may produce the germline difference seen at one junction end. This sequence joins TRBV7-6 and TRBJ2-3, with 10 bases identical to TRBD2. Germline CDR1 reads SGHVS; CDR2 reads FNYEAQ. The CDR3 contains 18 residues. The CDR3 region is CASTKEPGLAFSTDAQYF. The CDR3 DNA sequence: TGTGCCAGCACCAAAGAGCCGGGACTAGCGTTCTCCACAGATGCGCAGTATTTT.

The V gene is TRBV6-5, the J gene TRBJ2-3; 10 bases are shared with TRBD2. V dropped 7 bases and J dropped 6; count of bases not matched to a gene: 4. This CDR3 has 13 residues. Germline CDR1 and CDR2: MNHEY and SVGAGI. The CDR3 spells CASTLAGADTQYF. Here the CDR3 DNA reads TGTGCCAGCACCCTAGCGGGAGCGGATACGCAGTATTTT.

This clone occurred many times. CDR3 amino acids: CAWRNREYGYTF. For the CDR3, the DNA is TGTGCCTGGAGGAACAGGGAGTATGGCTACACCTTC. The V and J genes are TRBV30 and TRBJ1-2; tentative D call: TRBD1 (6 bases). Trimming cost V 3 bases and J 5 bases, with 10 bases left between them. This CDR3 has 12 amino acids. CDR1 and CDR2 (germline): GTSNPN, SVGIG (reference sequence).

The rearrangement joins TRBV19 to TRBJ1-4; 7 bases agree with TRBD1. Germline V CDR1 and CDR2: LNHDA, SQIVND (reference sequence). The CDR3 loop spans 13 amino acids. Trimming took 9 bases from V and 3 from J; bases not matched to a gene: 4. The CDR3 DNA reads TGTGCCAGCCGGGGACAGCCTAATGAAAAACTGTTTTTT. Translation gives CASRGQPNEKLFF.

The chain combines TRBV19 with TRBJ1-1; maybe TRBD1 (6 bases). Germline-derived CDR1 and CDR2 are LNHDA and SQIVND (reference sequence). The ends were cut back, 6 bases at V and 2 bases at J, with 16 bases in the middle. The CDR3 is 15 residues long. The CDR3 region has the DNA TGTGCCAGTAGGTCTACTACAGGGCCAAACACTGAAGCTTTCTTT. It specifies CASRSTTGPNTEAFF.

About this clone itself: This same CDR3 is encoded by further DNA sequences in the sample. The rearrangement joins TRBV5-1 to TRBJ1-1; TRBD1 might be the D (5 bases). With 0 bases removed from V and 4 bases from J, the gap between germline ends came to 10 bases. Per the germline V gene, CDR1 is SGHRS and CDR2 is YFSETQ. This CDR3 spans 14 amino acids. For the CDR3, the DNA is TGCGCCAGCAGCTTGGCGGGGGGTGGCACTGAAGCTTTCTTT. This codes for CASSLAGGGTEAFF.

J is TRBJ1-4 and V is TRBV4-1, with D tentatively TRBD1 (5 bases). The CDR3 is made up of 16 amino acids. The V gene lost 1 base and the J gene lost 3 bases, with 12 bases spanning the gap. Germline CDR1 MGHRA, CDR2 YSYEKL. In DNA form, the CDR3 reads TGCGCCAGCAGCCAAGGGTCCGCAGGGCCTAATGAAAAACTGTTTTTT. It codes for CASSQGSAGPNEKLFF.

This clone was seen once. The chain links TRBV28 to TRBJ2-5; 11 bases agree with TRBD2. The J segment lost 5 bases and the V segment lost 5 bases, leaving 10 bases of the junction unmatched. This CDR3 comprises 16 residues. CDR1 is MDHEN, CDR2 SYDVKM, per germline. The CDR3 region has the DNA TGTGCCAGCAGTCTAACTAGCGGGAGAGGTTCTGAGACCCAGTACTTC. Residues: CASSLTSGRGSETQYF.

The V gene is TRBV27, the J gene TRBJ2-5, with 9 positions matching TRBD2. Per the germline V gene, CDR1 is MNHEY and CDR2 is SMNVEV (reference sequence). The CDR3 extends over 17 amino acids. V was pared by 1 base and J by 5 bases, with 11 bases of the junction left unmatched. CDR3 loop: CASSLYQPREGLETQYF. The CDR3 DNA reads as TGTGCCAGCAGTTTATATCAACCGCGGGAGGGCCTTGAGACCCAGTACTTC.

V usage is TRBV5-1 and J usage is TRBJ2-1; TRBD1 matches at 9 bases. This CDR3 region has 17 residues. J lost 0 bases, V lost 4 bases, and 8 bases had no gene match. Germline V gene lookup returns CDR1 SGHRS and CDR2 YFSETQ. The CDR3 loop is CASSPGQGEDSYNEQFF. CDR3 sequence (DNA): TGCGCCAGCAGCCCGGGACAGGGAGAGGACTCCTACAATGAGCAGTTCTTC.

V usage is TRBV28 and J usage is TRBJ2-1, with D tentatively TRBD2 (6 bases). V lost 4 bases, J lost 4 bases, and 17 bases lay in between. The CDR3 has 16 amino acids. CDR1 and CDR2 from the germline V gene are MDHEN and SYDVKM. CDR3 loop: CASSSVGGRSYNEQFF. The CDR3 nucleotides read TGTGCCAGCAGTTCTGTAGGAGGGAGGTCTTACAATGAGCAGTTCTTC.

This chain uses TRBV11-1 with TRBJ2-1; 8 bases fit TRBD2. The V segment lost 6 bases and the J segment 8 bases; nucleotides outside the gene matches: 3. The CDR3 consists of 12 residues. In germline, CDR1 is SGHAT, CDR2 FQDESV (reference sequence). In DNA form, the CDR3 reads TGTGCCAGCAGGAAGGGACTAGATGAGCAGTTCTTC. This sequence encodes CASRKGLDEQFF.

The CDR3 nucleotides are TGCGCCAGCAGCTTTCTAGGGTTAGGGGCCACCGGGGAGCTGTTTTTT. Protein product: CASSFLGLGATGELFF. The chain joins TRBV5-1 to TRBJ2-2, with TRBD1 as a possible D gene (5 bases). CDR3 size: 16 residues. CDR1 and CDR2 from the germline V gene are SGHRS and YFSETQ. Trimming took off 2 bases at V and 4 bases at J, with 15 bases between the two ends.

V gene TRBV5-1 combines with J gene TRBJ2-1; 11 bases are shared with TRBD2. Germline lookup yields CDR1 SGHRS and CDR2 YFSETQ. This CDR3 has 18 residues. V trimming: 3 bases; J trimming: 0 bases; junction bases outside the gene matches: 8. CDR3 sequence reads: CASSSRLAGFSSYNEQFF. CDR3 bases: TGCGCCAGCAGCTCGAGACTAGCGGGATTTAGCTCCTACAATGAGCAGTTCTTC.

The rearrangement joins TRBV7-8 to TRBJ2-5; maybe TRBD1 (5 bases). In germline, CDR1 is SGHVS, CDR2 FQNEAQ. V lost 5 bases, J lost 2 bases, and 15 bases lay in between. There are 15 residues in the CDR3. The DNA of the CDR3 is TGTGCCAGCAGCCGACCGAGGACAACACAAGAGACCCAGTACTTC. Residues: CASSRPRTTQETQYF.